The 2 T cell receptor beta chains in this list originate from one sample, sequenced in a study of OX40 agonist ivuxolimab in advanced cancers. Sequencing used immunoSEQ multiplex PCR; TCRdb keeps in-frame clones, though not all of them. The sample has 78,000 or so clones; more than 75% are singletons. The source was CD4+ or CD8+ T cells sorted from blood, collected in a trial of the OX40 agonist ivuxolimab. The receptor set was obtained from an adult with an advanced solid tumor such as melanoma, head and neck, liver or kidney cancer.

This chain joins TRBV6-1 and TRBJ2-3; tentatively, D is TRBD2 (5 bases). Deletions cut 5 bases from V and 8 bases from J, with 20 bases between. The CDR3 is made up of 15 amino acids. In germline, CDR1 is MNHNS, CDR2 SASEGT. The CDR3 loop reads CASSPPPWSGGTQYF. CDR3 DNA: TGTGCCAGCAGTCCCCCTCCCTGGAGCGGCGGTACGCAGTATTTT.

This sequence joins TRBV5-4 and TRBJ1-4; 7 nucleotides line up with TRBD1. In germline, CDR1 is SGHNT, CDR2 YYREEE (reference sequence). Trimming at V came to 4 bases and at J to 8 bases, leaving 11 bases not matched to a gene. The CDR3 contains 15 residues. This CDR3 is CASSSQIDRAEKLFF. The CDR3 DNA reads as TGTGCCAGCAGCAGCCAGATCGACAGGGCGGAAAAACTGTTTTTT. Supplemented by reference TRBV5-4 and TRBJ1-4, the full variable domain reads ETGVTQSPTHLIKTRGQQVTLRCSSQSGHNTVSWYQQALGQGPQFIFQYYREEENGRGNFPPRFSGLQFPNYSSELNVNALELDDSALYLCASSSQIDRAEKLFFGSGTQLSVL.